One T cell receptor (beta chain) is described in this entry. This clonotype was seen only a few times. Its antigen remains unidentified. A much more abundant neighbour one base away suggests this may be a read error. To prepare the library, 5' RACE was applied. The run used an Illumina HiSeq 2500. A second roughly 6 to 11 cycle PCR used a sample-barcoded 5' primer and a J-beta primer mix. A unique molecular identifier was introduced onto each TCR beta cDNA molecule by a template-switch 5' adaptor carrying 12 random nucleotides. Each sample yielded at least 3 million CDR3-containing paired-end reads. First-strand cDNA synthesis was performed from all RNA using the Mint cDNA synthesis kit, with priming by a TRBC-specific oligonucleotide. All cDNA was treated with uracil-DNA glycosylase and then went through a first 18-cycle PCR with the universal primers M1SS and BC2_uni_R. Concerning the study's data processing: Normalization of each sample was performed by random selection of 1 million high-quality reads, each carrying a distinct molecular identifier. Reads with shared molecular identifiers were discarded instead of being binned into consensus sequences. CDR3 identification, clonotype clustering and error correction used MiTCR with a Q25 quality threshold and the strictest error-elimination algorithm. A nonparametric unseen species model with Euler transformation was used to estimate a lower bound on total TCR beta diversity. The public reads were quality trimmed at Q25 with fastp and then assembled into clones with MiXCR by TCRdb, keeping productive beta chains. Each record represents a unique CDR3 protein, reported with the most common genes and DNA among its rows. It is TCRdb's table, rather than the study itself, that gives the V and J calls and clone size. The sample data list around 670,000 distinct CDR3 sequences, and about 30% of these were observed just once. The ten top clones hold approximately 14% of the sample.

This entry is derived from a study of blood T cells in healthy people across ages (dated by TCRdb to the mid-2010s). With respect to the entire study: In model experiments, template switching captured roughly one uniquely barcoded TCR beta cDNA molecule for every two T cells. Age-related changes in TCR beta repertoire diversity were measured in the study by deep sequencing normalized with unique cDNA molecular identifiers. The donors were split into four age groups: young (average about 15 years), middle-aged (roughly 42), aged (roughly 60) and long-lived (more than 80). To avoid experimental bias, donors of different ages were randomly spread across the sequencing lanes. Two additional independent replicas of 1 million unique cDNA reads from the same blood draw were analyzed for two donors (one aged 18 to 30 and one aged 80 or older). Points the paper makes about the study in general: There was a strong correlation between observed TCR beta diversity and the percentage of naive T cells measured by flow cytometry. Observed TCR beta diversity per million T cells fell roughly linearly with age, and a significant reduction was already apparent by age roughly 40. Because donor CMV infection status was unknown, age-related changes in expanded clonotypes were potentially confounded. Estimates of total diversity from one million sequenced T cells were regarded as lower bounds and underestimates. Because profiling used bulk unsorted PBMCs, naive and antigen-experienced compartments could not be compared conclusively. The long-lived group showed more naive CD4+ T cells, fewer expanded clones and increased TCR diversity than the aged group, suggesting age selection.

Donors were about 36 systemically healthy Caucasian individuals from Russia aged 6 to 90 years. Each donor gave about 9.7 milliliters of peripheral blood, drawn into EDTA-treated Vacutainer tubes. PBMCs were isolated by Ficoll-Paque density-gradient centrifugation, with at least 7 million obtained per sample. Total RNA was extracted from PBMCs with Trizol reagent, with at least 6 micrograms obtained per sample. For every donor, flow cytometry on a PBMC aliquot measured the percentage of naive CD45RAhigh/CD27high T cells. The germline V gene encodes CDR1 MNHEY and CDR2 SVGEGT. Its CDR3 holds 14 amino acids, cysteine through phenylalanine. Solely the CDR3 DNA is kept, with 42 bases framed from the first base. V and J lose 7 bases and 4 bases, and a span of 15 bases separates them.

This sequence was found in a woman at least 80 years old in good health. The rearranged chain carries TRBV6-2 or TRBV6-3 and TRBJ2-3; the D element could tentatively be TRBD1 or TRBD2, as 6 bases agree for each. What was sequenced was blood. The nucleotides read TGTGCCAGCAAACGAGGGGGGCCATCAGATACGCAGTATTTT. It translates to CASKRGGPSDTQYF.